Sequencing of this TCR beta chain was carried out in a study of cytomegalovirus exposure and HLA in healthy donors. PCR was performed using 60 Vbeta and 13 Jbeta primers. Only in-frame clones appear in the TCRdb table, and some are missing; sequencing was by immunoSEQ multiplex PCR. This listing includes around 76,000 clones. The CDR3 runs to 16 residues. V trimming: 4 bases; J trimming: 2 bases; junction bases outside the gene matches: 9. The germline V gene has CDR1 MNHNY and CDR2 SVGAGI (reference sequence). Unrecorded immune exposures were likely, despite nominal health at sampling. Material: PBMCs. V is TRBV6-6 and J is TRBJ1-2; 8 nucleotides line up with TRBD1. The origin of this receptor is a boy younger than 18 in good health and CMV-seronegative. CDR3 loop: CASSSQGATRNYGYTF. Here the CDR3 DNA reads TGTGCCAGCAGTTCCCAGGGGGCTACAAGGAACTATGGCTACACCTTC.